Below are 22 T cell receptor beta chains sequenced from a single sample in a study of cytomegalovirus exposure and HLA in healthy donors (TCRdb year 2017). The library relied on the immunoSEQ multiplex PCR assay. In its TCRdb copy, this immuneACCESS table keeps in-frame sequences only and misses some clones. Where compared with another copy, unresolved V genes explain less than half of these, and the others have no known cause. For this sample there are approximately 230,000 clones; roughly nine tenths appear just once. 12% of the sample belongs to the ten largest clones. Source material: PBMCs. These receptors were collected from a man between 18 and 29 years old in good health and CMV-seropositive.

The J gene is TRBJ2-7, the V gene TRBV6-5, with a weak D call TRBD1 (5 bases). The germline V gene encodes CDR1 MNHEY and CDR2 SVGAGI. The V and J ends lost 4 bases and 2 bases respectively, with 18 bases between them. CDR3 length equals 16 residues. CDR3: CASSFRQGILTYEQYF. The CDR3 nucleotides read TGTGCCAGCAGTTTCAGGCAGGGCATACTCACCTACGAGCAGTACTTC.

The sample holds a few counts of this clone. The chain carries TRBV19 and TRBJ2-3; D may be TRBD1 (5 bases). The V gene lost 4 bases and the J gene lost 5 bases, with 16 bases spanning the gap. Germline assignment: CDR1 LNHDA and CDR2 SQIVND (reference sequence). The CDR3 sequence is 15 residues long. The DNA for the CDR3 is TGTGCCAGTAGTACCCCTGGGGCGCACCGAGATACGCAGTATTTT. It specifies CASSTPGAHRDTQYF.

The chain employs TRBV15 and TRBJ1-1; D gene ambiguous. This CDR3 region has 13 residues. Germline CDR1 is LNHNV and CDR2 is YYDKDF (reference sequence). V was clipped by 0 bases and J by 3 bases, with 5 bases between them. The CDR3 nucleotides read TGTGCCACCAGCAGAGATACAGACACTGAAGCTTTCTTT. Translated: CATSRDTDTEAFF.

As regards this clone: A clone one base away is much larger, so this may be a read error. The same CDR3 can be traced to other DNA sequences in this sample. This sequence joins TRBV6-4 and TRBJ2-2; D might be TRBD2 (5 bases). The V end was cut by 2 bases, the J end by 3 bases, with 7 bases between. This CDR3 comprises 14 residues. CDR1 is MRHNA and CDR2 is SNTAGT in the germline V gene. CDR3 sequence reads: CASSDGRDTGELFF. In DNA, the CDR3 is TGTGCCAGCAGTGACGGGCGGGACACCGGGGAGCTGTTTTTT.

The chain recombines TRBV7-9 with TRBJ1-2; possibly TRBD1 for D (6 bases). CDR3 length: 18 amino acids. Trimming removed 2 bases at V and 4 bases at J, with 23 bases between. Germline CDR1 and CDR2: SEHNR and FQNEAQ (reference sequence). The CDR3 loop reads CASSLSRGGTPSGYGYTF. In DNA form, the CDR3 reads TGTGCCAGCAGCTTATCGAGGGGGGGTACCCCCTCCGGCTATGGCTACACCTTC.

The rearrangement joins TRBV6-5 to TRBJ2-7; D ambiguous. Germline CDR1 is MNHEY and CDR2 is SVGAGI. V was pared by 0 bases and J by 3 bases, with 12 bases between. The CDR3 length is 15 residues. The CDR3 DNA is TGTGCCAGCAGTTACTCGAATGGGGATCGCTACGAGCAGTACTTC. It yields the protein CASSYSNGDRYEQYF.

The rearrangement joins TRBV5-6 to TRBJ1-1, with 10 bases aligning to TRBD1. The germline CDR1 and CDR2 sequences are SGHDT and YYEEEE. The CDR3 consists of 14 residues. The V segment lost 5 bases and the J segment 4 bases; nucleotides outside the gene matches: 5. For the CDR3, the DNA is TGTGCCAGCAGGCTAGACAGGGGGCCCACTGAAGCTTTCTTT. Protein sequence: CASRLDRGPTEAFF. The full variable domain, with the rest looked up from reference TRBV5-6 and TRBJ1-1, is DAGVTQSPTHLIKTRGQQVTLRCSPKSGHDTVSWYQQALGQGPQFIFQYYEEEERQRGNFPDRFSGHQFPNYSSELNVNALLLGDSALYLCASRLDRGPTEAFFGQGTRLTVV.

The count of this clone is one. The J gene is TRBJ2-1, the V gene TRBV6-5; a weak D match, TRBD2 (6 bases). V was trimmed by 8 bases and J by 8 bases, leaving 19 bases between them. The germline V gene has CDR1 MNHEY and CDR2 SVGAGI. This CDR3 is 14 amino acids long. For the CDR3, the DNA is TGTGCCAGCCCTAAGCGGGCCGGGGCGGATGAGCAGTTCTTC. This translates into CASPKRAGADEQFF.

The chain uses TRBV5-4 and TRBJ2-7; 7 bases map to TRBD2. Trimming removed 0 bases from V and 7 bases from J; junction bases left unmatched: 10. This CDR3 comprises 15 residues. The germline V gene has CDR1 SGHNT and CDR2 YYREEE (reference sequence). The DNA for the CDR3 is TGTGCCAGCAGCTTGGTAGGCGGGAGAGCGAAAGAGCAGTACTTC. This sequence encodes CASSLVGGRAKEQYF. The full variable domain, completed using reference TRBV5-4 and TRBJ2-7, is ETGVTQSPTHLIKTRGQQVTLRCSSQSGHNTVSWYQQALGQGPQFIFQYYREEENGRGNFPPRFSGLQFPNYSSELNVNALELDDSALYLCASSLVGGRAKEQYFGPGTRLTVT.

The chain's CDR3 is CASSQERSVSTEAFF. CDR3 nucleotide sequence: TGCGCCAGCAGCCAAGAAAGGTCGGTTTCGACCGAAGCTTTCTTT. The rearrangement uses TRBV4-3 and TRBJ1-1; D is unclear. The CDR3 extends over 15 amino acids. Germline CDR1 is LGHNA and CDR2 is YSLEER. Deletions cut 0 bases from V and 8 bases from J, with 16 bases between.

This chain's CDR3 is CASSRGVNYGYTF. Written as DNA, the CDR3 is TGTGCCAGCAGTAGGGGGGTTAACTATGGCTACACCTTC. The chain couples TRBV6-1 to TRBJ1-2; TRBD1 might be the D (6 bases). This CDR3 region has 13 residues. Trimming removed 5 bases at V and 1 base at J, with 8 bases between. Germline CDR1 reads MNHNS; CDR2 reads SASEGT.

This rearrangement joins TRBV5-6 to TRBJ2-5, with D perhaps being TRBD1 or TRBD2 (5 bases each). V was shortened by 9 bases and J by 3 bases, with 15 bases between the two germline ends. CDR3 length: 13 residues. Germline CDR1 SGHDT, CDR2 YYEEEE. The CDR3 protein is CATRQTGKETQYF. In DNA, the CDR3 is TGTGCCACCAGACAGACGGGGAAAGAGACCCAGTACTTC.

The V and J genes are TRBV6-5 and TRBJ2-1; 11 bases are shared with TRBD2. The CDR3 sequence is 12 residues long. Germline V lookup: CDR1 MNHEY, CDR2 SVGAGI. V was pared by 6 bases and J by 15 bases, with 7 bases of the junction left unmatched. The CDR3 region is CASSLTSGSLFF. CDR3 nucleotide sequence: TGTGCCAGCAGCCTTACTAGCGGGAGTCTGTTCTTC.

The gene calls are TRBV27 and TRBJ2-1; D is ambiguous. The CDR3 totals 14 residues. From germline, CDR1 is MNHEY and CDR2 SMNVEV (reference sequence). V was cut by 2 bases and J by 2 bases, with 7 bases left in between. The DNA for the CDR3 is TGTGCCAGCAGTTTAGGTCGAACCTACAATGAGCAGTTCTTC. It specifies CASSLGRTYNEQFF.

The chain carries TRBV2 and TRBJ1-5; 10 bases match TRBD1. CDR1 is SNHLY and CDR2 is FYNNEI in the germline V gene. This CDR3 is 15 amino acids long. After removal of 6 bases from V and 7 bases from J, the junction contained 9 bases not matched to a gene. The CDR3 bases are TGTGCCAGCAGCGGGGACAGGGGAGGGGACCAGCCCCAGCATTTT. Translated: CASSGDRGGDQPQHF.

This clone came up once. The chain combines TRBV9 with TRBJ2-1, with a possible D match to TRBD2 (5 bases). The germline V gene has CDR1 SGDLS and CDR2 YYNGEE. The CDR3 is 13 amino acids. The germline V and J ends were trimmed by 0 bases and 7 bases, with 8 bases remaining between them. The CDR3 bases are TGTGCCAGCAGCGTAGAACTAGGAAATGAGCAGTTCTTC. Translation gives CASSVELGNEQFF.

The genes are TRBV6-4 and TRBJ2-3, with D hard to call. Trimming left V 0 bases short and J 1 base short, with 5 bases between. Germline assignment: CDR1 MRHNA and CDR2 SNTAGT. This CDR3 spans 14 amino acids. The CDR3 loop is CASSDSAGTDTQYF. For the CDR3, the DNA is TGTGCCAGCAGTGACTCTGCGGGCACAGATACGCAGTATTTT.

This rearrangement joins TRBV27 to TRBJ2-2; D is unresolved. From germline, CDR1 is MNHEY and CDR2 SMNVEV (reference sequence). This CDR3 comprises 14 residues. The ends were cut back, 2 bases at V and 1 base at J, with 5 bases in the middle. CDR3 sequence: CASSLLGNTGELFF. As DNA, the CDR3 is TGTGCCAGCAGTTTACTGGGGAACACCGGGGAGCTGTTTTTT.

V and J are TRBV7-8 and TRBJ1-1; D ambiguous. Germline values: CDR1 SGHVS, CDR2 FQNEAQ. This CDR3 has 15 residues. V gave up 4 bases and J gave up 1 base, with 13 bases separating them. The CDR3 sequence: CASSSPTRRNTEAFF. Here the CDR3 DNA reads TGTGCCAGCAGCTCACCGACCCGCAGGAACACTGAAGCTTTCTTT.

The V call is TRBV2, the J call TRBJ2-2; D is uncertain. This CDR3 region has 14 residues. V was pared by 1 base and J by 7 bases, with 10 bases between. CDR1 and CDR2 from the germline V gene are SNHLY and FYNNEI. CDR3 sequence reads: CASSEGQAVGELFF. The CDR3 nucleotides read TGTGCCAGCAGTGAAGGGCAGGCGGTCGGGGAGCTGTTTTTT.

This chain uses TRBV23-1 with TRBJ1-1; 7 nucleotides line up with TRBD1. TRBV23-1 is an open reading frame, and its role is uncertain. The trim removed 11 bases at V and 1 base at J, leaving 16 bases unmatched. This CDR3 has 16 residues. The CDR3 DNA reads as TGCGCCGGTGGGGTGGGACAGCACCCTCCGAACACTGAAGCTTTCTTT. Protein: CAGGVGQHPPNTEAFF.

The rearrangement uses TRBV28 and TRBJ1-2; D is unresolved. The CDR3 has 13 residues. Germline V CDR1 and CDR2: MDHEN, SYDVKM. Between the trimmed V and J ends, which lost 6 bases and 7 bases, there was a span of 15 bases. CDR3 amino acids: CASSSPGAAGYTF. The CDR3 DNA reads as TGTGCCAGCAGCTCCCCGGGCGCGGCTGGCTACACCTTC.